This T cell receptor beta chain was recorded in a study of early T cells in non-severe SARS-CoV-2 infection. Study in general: Sequencing used unsorted whole-blood bulk RNA, so chains lack pairing. Study-wide points: Private and CD4 specificities were missed by VDJdb matching, skewed to anti-spike CD8.

Molecules of cDNA were individually given unique molecular identifiers that were attached to them. TCRdb passed the 5' RACE reads through MiXCR, listing each CDR3 protein once. Among roughly 68,000 distinct CDR3 sequences, 4.9% were seen once, and the ten largest hold 4.9%. This clonotype was recorded many times. Its antigen is undetermined. The CDR3 spans 12 residues. V lost 4 bases to trimming and J lost 5 bases, with 11 bases between them. The germline V gene encodes CDR1 SQVTM and CDR2 ANQGSEA. The chain combines TRBV29-1 with TRBJ2-5, with TRBD1 as a possible D gene (6 bases). The source of this sequence is an adult who was a healthcare worker with PCR-confirmed SARS-CoV-2 infection or an uninfected control (not recorded which). Sequenced material: whole blood. CDR3 residues: CSVAGDGETQYF. Here the CDR3 DNA reads TGCAGCGTTGCAGGGGATGGGGAGACCCAGTACTTC.